The source of this T cell receptor (beta chain) is a study of OX40 agonist ivuxolimab in advanced cancers. General notes on the study: Ivuxolimab was an agonistic, fully human IgG2 monoclonal antibody directed against OX40 (CD134), a costimulatory receptor. Of the approximately 50 patients in dose escalation, some 20 had hepatocellular carcinoma, around 15 had melanoma, 9 had renal cell carcinoma and 9 had head and neck cancer. Intravenous ivuxolimab was administered to patients every 2 weeks at six dose levels: 0.01, 0.1, 0.3, 1.5, 3 and 10 mg/kg. Partial responses were achieved by three dose-escalation patients, of whom one had hepatocellular carcinoma and two had cutaneous melanoma. A male proportion of 82.7% and a mean age of approximately 55 years, ranging from about 20 to 80, were recorded for the dose-escalation cohort. The paper covers the monotherapy dose-escalation part of the phase I ivuxolimab trial, which included N ≈ 50 patients. Peripheral TCRbeta sequencing aimed to test whether ivuxolimab altered TCR sequence diversity and caused clonal T-cell expansion. Prior anti-PD-1, anti-PD-L1 or anti-CTLA-4 therapy was permitted, and 40% of dose-escalation patients had received checkpoint inhibitors.

This clone was seen once. It lacks a known antigen. Per-nucleotide qualities are absent, and no much larger clonotype sits a single base away. The trial excluded patients who had a history of autoimmune disease or were on systemic immunosuppression. Peripheral blood for TCR sequencing was drawn from every dose cohort at baseline, at cycle 4 day 1 and at cycle 7 day 1. The samples were drawn from a first-in-human, open-label, multicenter phase I dose-escalation trial of ivuxolimab. Adults with locally advanced or metastatic melanoma, renal cell carcinoma, hepatocellular carcinoma or head and neck squamous cell carcinoma were enrolled in the trial. Before TCR sequencing, CD4+ T cells and CD8+ T cells were sorted from peripheral blood as separate populations. To sequence the TCRbeta CDR3 region, genomic DNA was isolated from the sorted cells. The immunoSEQ Assay was used for sequencing of TCRbeta CDR3 regions. The clones in this table, taken by TCRdb from immuneACCESS, are in-frame only. Not every clone is retained; where verified, under half of the shortfall comes from an unresolved V gene, and the cause of the rest is unknown. In all, the sample holds 55,000 to 65,000 clones, and approximately 90% of those were seen once. Of the sample, roughly 0.44% falls within the top ten clones.

CDR3 length: 17 amino acids, cysteine to phenylalanine. Kept here is only the CDR3 DNA, which spans 51 bases and is read in frame from base 1. In the germline V gene, CDR1 corresponds to MGHRA and CDR2 to YSYEKL. Relative to germline, V is missing 0 bases and J is missing 3 bases, with 8 bases of the junction outside any gene match. Overall study outcomes, separate from this receptor: After ivuxolimab, CD8+ T cells had more expanded clones than CD4+ T cells on average. In partial responders in the 0.1-3.0 mg/kg groups, normalized peripheral clonal expansion was found to be among the lowest, especially among CD8+ T cells. Low levels of normalized T-cell clonal expansion were also seen in some patients who did not respond. Antigen specificity was not determined for the clonally expanded peripheral T cells. Clonal expansion of both CD4+ and CD8+ blood T cells was observed from baseline to week 6 at doses 0.1 to 3.0 mg/kg.

This chain is built from TRBV4-1 and TRBJ2-7, with 10 central nucleotides matching TRBD2. The TCR comes from an adult with an advanced solid tumor such as melanoma, head and neck, liver or kidney cancer. Sample: CD4+ or CD8+ T cells sorted from blood, taken in a trial of the OX40 agonist ivuxolimab. The DNA sequence reads TGCGCCAGCAGCCAAGATCCAACACTAGCGGGGAACTACGAGCAGTACTTC. This sequence encodes CASSQDPTLAGNYEQYF.